A selection of T cell receptor beta chains follows, all from one sample in a study of technical replicates of blood from a handful of donors. Sequencing was performed with immunoSEQ multiplex PCR; in TCRdb, only in-frame clones are kept and a portion is missing. The sample includes tens of thousands of clones, approximately 94% of them seen just once. The sequenced sample consisted of T cells isolated from PBMCs. The source is a human donor in good health. Both conserved end residues are part of each CDR3. A D gene is named only where the DNA matches it firmly. Expanded clones are given a class, and other clones once, few, many or no size at all.

j_gene: TRBJ1-5
d_gene: NA
v_gene: TRBV19
abundance: NA
CDR3nt: TGTGCCACAAAAGGAGGGGTTAATCAGCCCCAGCATTTT
CDR3aa: CATKGGVNQPQHF

j_gene: TRBJ1-2
d_gene: NA
v_gene: TRBV5-4
abundance: NA
CDR3nt: TGTGCCAGCAGCTTGGGAGGGACTCCAAACTATGGCTACACCTTC
CDR3aa: CASSLGGTPNYGYTF

j_gene: TRBJ2-1
d_gene: NA
v_gene: TRBV27
abundance: NA
CDR3nt: TGTGCCAGCTTTCATACGGGTACCTTGAATGAGCAGTTCTTC
CDR3aa: CASFHTGTLNEQFF

j_gene: TRBJ1-1
d_gene: NA
v_gene: TRBV7-9
abundance: few
CDR3nt: TGTGCCAGCAGCTTAAGAGTCACTGAAGCTTTCTTT
CDR3aa: CASSLRVTEAFF

j_gene: TRBJ1-1
d_gene: TRBD1
v_gene: TRBV7-2
abundance: NA
CDR3nt: TGTGCCAGCAGCTTAGTCTGGAGGGGGACAGGGGAGAACACTGAAGCTTTCTTT
CDR3aa: CASSLVWRGTGENTEAFF

j_gene: TRBJ2-7
d_gene: NA
v_gene: TRBV5-1
abundance: NA
CDR3nt: TGCGCCAGCAGCGGACTACAGGGGAAAAACGAGCAGTACTTC
CDR3aa: CASSGLQGKNEQYF

j_gene: TRBJ1-5
d_gene: NA
v_gene: TRBV6-1
abundance: NA
CDR3nt: TGTGCCAGCAGCCGGACAGTTAGCAATCAGCCCCAGCATTTT
CDR3aa: CASSRTVSNQPQHF

j_gene: TRBJ2-1
d_gene: NA
v_gene: TRBV11-2
abundance: NA
CDR3nt: TGTGCCAGCAGCTTATCTTTCAGCTCCTACAATGAGCAGTTCTTC
CDR3aa: CASSLSFSSYNEQFF

j_gene: TRBJ2-3
d_gene: TRBD1
v_gene: TRBV19
abundance: NA
CDR3nt: TGTGCCAGTAGTTCAGGGGGCGCAAAGGGAGAAGATACGCAGTATTTT
CDR3aa: CASSSGGAKGEDTQYF

j_gene: TRBJ1-1
d_gene: NA
v_gene: TRBV7-6
abundance: NA
CDR3nt: TGTGCCAGCAGCTCTGGGCGCACTGAAGCTTTCTTT
CDR3aa: CASSSGRTEAFF

j_gene: TRBJ1-1
d_gene: NA
v_gene: TRBV4-3
abundance: NA
CDR3nt: TGCGCCAGCAGCCAAACAACAGGGACGAACACTGAAGCTTTCTTT
CDR3aa: CASSQTTGTNTEAFF

j_gene: TRBJ1-1
d_gene: TRBD1
v_gene: TRBV6-5
abundance: NA
CDR3nt: TGTGCCAGCAGTTCCACACCCGGGACAGCCAACACTGAAGCTTTCTTT
CDR3aa: CASSSTPGTANTEAFF

j_gene: TRBJ1-2
d_gene: NA
v_gene: TRBV11-2
abundance: NA
CDR3nt: TGTGCCAGCAGCTTAGGGGCTGACATCAGCTATGGCTACACCTTC
CDR3aa: CASSLGADISYGYTF

j_gene: TRBJ1-5
d_gene: NA
v_gene: TRBV19
abundance: once
CDR3nt: TGTGCCAGTAGTACTCTCTCGGGGATCCGCAATCAGCCCCAGCATTTT
CDR3aa: CASSTLSGIRNQPQHF

j_gene: TRBJ1-5
d_gene: TRBD1
v_gene: TRBV5-1
abundance: NA
CDR3nt: TGCGCCAGCAGCTTGGGTACAGGGGGCGTTTATGAGCCCCAGCATTTT
CDR3aa: CASSLGTGGVYEPQHF

j_gene: TRBJ2-5
d_gene: NA
v_gene: TRBV11-3
abundance: NA
CDR3nt: TGTGCCAGCAGCCCTCAGCGGGAGACCCAGTACTTC
CDR3aa: CASSPQRETQYF

j_gene: TRBJ1-2
d_gene: NA
v_gene: TRBV7-8
abundance: NA
CDR3nt: TGTGCCAGCAGCTCGACAGGCAACTATGGCTACACCTTC
CDR3aa: CASSSTGNYGYTF

j_gene: TRBJ2-7
d_gene: TRBD1
v_gene: TRBV7-3
abundance: NA
CDR3nt: TGTGCCAGCAGCTTAAGCAGGGGGAACGAGCAGTACTTC
CDR3aa: CASSLSRGNEQYF

j_gene: TRBJ2-1
d_gene: NA
v_gene: TRBV7-9
abundance: NA
CDR3nt: TGTGCCAGCAGCCCGCAAGGGGGGGGGAGCTCCTACAATGAGCAGTTCTTC
CDR3aa: CASSPQGGGSSYNEQFF

j_gene: TRBJ1-5
d_gene: NA
v_gene: TRBV5-3
abundance: NA
CDR3nt: TGTGCCAGAAGTCATAGCAATCAGCCCCAGCATTTT
CDR3aa: CARSHSNQPQHF

j_gene: TRBJ2-2
d_gene: NA
v_gene: TRBV2
abundance: NA
CDR3nt: TGTGCCAGCAGTGATAGTATCAGGGCGGGGACCGGGGAGCTGTTTTTT
CDR3aa: CASSDSIRAGTGELFF

j_gene: TRBJ1-2
d_gene: NA
v_gene: TRBV2
abundance: NA
CDR3nt: TGTGCCAGCTCATGGGCAGTAACAAACTATGGCTACACCTTC
CDR3aa: CASSWAVTNYGYTF

j_gene: TRBJ2-3
d_gene: TRBD2
v_gene: TRBV18
abundance: NA
CDR3nt: TGTGCCAGCTCCCCGAGACTAGCGGGAGGGCCGACAGATACGCAGTATTTT
CDR3aa: CASSPRLAGGPTDTQYF

j_gene: TRBJ1-5
d_gene: NA
v_gene: TRBV2
abundance: NA
CDR3nt: TGTGCCAGCAGCTATAGCAATCAGCCCCAGCATTTT
CDR3aa: CASSYSNQPQHF

j_gene: TRBJ1-3
d_gene: TRBD1
v_gene: TRBV6-5
abundance: NA
CDR3nt: TGTGCCAGCAGTTACTTTCAGGGGGCTGGAAACACCATATATTTT
CDR3aa: CASSYFQGAGNTIYF

j_gene: TRBJ1-1
d_gene: TRBD1
v_gene: TRBV11-3
abundance: NA
CDR3nt: TGTGCCAGCAGCCGACAGGGGAACACTGAAGCTTTCTTT
CDR3aa: CASSRQGNTEAFF